This is a list of T cell receptor beta chains from one sample in a study of T-cell reconstitution after alpha-beta-depleted transplantation in children. TCRdb re-derived calls from the PCR reads in MiXCR, one entry per CDR3 protein. The table lists about 440,000 distinct CDR3 sequences, roughly 43% of them singletons, with roughly a quarter in the top ten. The sample was PBMCs, taken before TCRalphabeta/CD19-depleted stem cell transplant. The receptors stem from a girl aged 2-10 years with aplastic anemia, due to receive a stem cell transplant. Each CDR3 is given with its conserved first and last residue. Fields, in order: J gene, V gene, clone size, D gene, CDR3 protein, CDR3 DNA. A D gene is named only where the DNA matches it firmly. Expanded clones get a size class; other rows say once, few or many, or leave the size out.

>TRBJ1-1|TRBV5-1|.|.
CASSLGGGRGLTEAFF
TGCGCCAGCAGCTTGGGAGGAGGCCGGGGGCTCACTGAAGCTTTCTTT
>TRBJ2-7|TRBV4-1|few|.
CASSRGTSGRYEQYF
TGCGCCAGCAGCCGCGGGACATCGGGGCGCTACGAGCAGTACTTC
>TRBJ1-6|TRBV27|.|.
CASSSGATASSYNSPLHF
TGTGCCAGCAGTTCGGGAGCTACCGCGAGCTCCTATAATTCACCCCTCCACTTT
>TRBJ1-2|TRBV20-1|.|.
CSARDRGGYGYTF
TGCAGTGCTAGAGACAGGGGAGGCTATGGCTACACCTTC
>TRBJ1-2|TRBV6-5|.|.
CASSYLRGRGYGYTF
TGTGCCAGCAGTTACCTCAGGGGCCGGGGCTATGGCTACACCTTC
>TRBJ2-2|TRBV5-1|many|.
CASRVEQLANTGELFF
TGCGCCAGCAGAGTGGAACAGCTAGCGAACACCGGGGAGCTGTTTTTT
>TRBJ2-1|TRBV7-9|.|.
CASSFGAIRDEQFF
TGTGCCAGCAGCTTCGGGGCAATACGGGATGAGCAGTTCTTC
>TRBJ2-1|TRBV18|.|.
CASSRNIGDNEQFF
TGTGCCAGCTCACGTAACATAGGCGACAATGAGCAGTTCTTC
>TRBJ2-7|TRBV10-3|few|TRBD1
CATRTGPYEQYF
TGTGCCACCCGGACAGGGCCGTACGAGCAGTACTTC
>TRBJ2-4|TRBV29-1|many|.
CSAGGGKNIQYF
TGCAGCGCTGGGGGTGGCAAAAACATTCAGTACTTC
>TRBJ1-1|TRBV7-9|many|.
CASSSGEGRNTEAFF
TGTGCCAGCAGCTCAGGGGAAGGGCGGAACACTGAAGCTTTCTTT
>TRBJ2-4|TRBV24-1|.|TRBD1
CATSDSTGVDIQYF
TGTGCCACCAGTGATTCGACAGGGGTAGACATTCAGTACTTC
>TRBJ2-3|TRBV20-1|.|TRBD2
CSATIRSGRLALDTQYF
TGCAGTGCTACTATCAGAAGCGGGAGGCTCGCCTTAGATACGCAGTATTTT
>TRBJ1-1|TRBV29-1|few|.
CSVDPNTEAFF
TGCAGCGTGGACCCGAACACTGAAGCTTTCTTT
>TRBJ2-7|TRBV7-3|few|.
CASSPLSGNPYEQYF
TGTGCCAGCAGTCCCCTTAGCGGTAACCCCTACGAGCAGTACTTC
>TRBJ2-3|TRBV12-3/TRBV12-4|.|.
CASSLSPVADTQYF
TGTGCCAGCAGTTTAAGCCCCGTGGCAGATACGCAGTATTTT
>TRBJ2-1|TRBV29-1|.|TRBD1
CSVEDGTGLYNEQFF
TGCAGCGTTGAAGACGGGACAGGGCTTTACAATGAGCAGTTCTTC
>TRBJ1-2|TRBV29-1|.|TRBD1
CSGRGQGKGGYTF
TGCAGCGGTAGGGGACAGGGAAAAGGGGGCTACACCTTC
>TRBJ2-3|TRBV4-1|few|.
CASSPPSRGYTDTQYF
TGCGCCAGCAGCCCCCCCTCGCGGGGATACACAGATACGCAGTATTTT
>TRBJ2-1|TRBV2|.|.
CASTLDLRANEQFF
TGTGCCAGCACCCTGGATTTGCGCGCCAATGAGCAGTTCTTC
>TRBJ2-1|TRBV4-3|few|TRBD1
CASSQRWDRGGNEQFF
TGCGCCAGCAGCCAGAGGTGGGACAGGGGAGGCAATGAGCAGTTCTTC
>TRBJ2-7|TRBV28|few|.
CASSSTAGGASYEQYF
TGTGCCAGCAGCTCGACGGCCGGGGGCGCGTCCTACGAGCAGTACTTC
>TRBJ2-7|TRBV28|.|.
CASSLYGLSTGRTYEQYF
TGTGCCAGCAGTTTATATGGACTGAGTACAGGACGAACCTACGAGCAGTACTTC
>TRBJ1-1|TRBV20-1|many|TRBD1
CSASLPRGRQGGKMNTEAFF
TGCAGTGCTAGCCTTCCTAGGGGCCGACAGGGTGGTAAGATGAACACTGAAGCTTTCTTT
>TRBJ2-2|TRBV3-1|many|.
CASSSPAGWGTGELFF
TGTGCCAGCAGCTCCCCGGCGGGGTGGGGCACCGGGGAGCTGTTTTTT
>TRBJ2-2|TRBV13|.|.
CASSSTSSLDTGELFF
TGTGCCAGCAGCTCCACGTCTTCCTTGGACACCGGGGAGCTGTTTTTT
>TRBJ2-7|TRBV20-1|many|.
CSASSPTGYRGYEQYF
TGCAGTGCTAGCAGCCCGACAGGCTACCGAGGGTACGAGCAGTACTTC
>TRBJ2-7|TRBV20-1|.|.
CSASSRIRSEQYF
TGCAGTGCTAGTAGCCGGATTAGAAGCGAGCAGTACTTC